This T cell receptor (beta chain) derives from a study of diagnostic markers for celiac disease (TCRdb year 2020). The CDR3 spans 15 residues, from the cysteine through the phenylalanine. The DNA is not on file. CDR1 and CDR2 were assigned from the germline V gene as SGHRS and YFSETQ. This clonotype registers as medium-sized (0.01 to 0.1%) by frequency; no count is noted. This clone's antigen is unknown. Sequenced using an Illumina MiSeq. Each entry corresponds to one CDR3 protein sequence from reads that TCRdb reprocessed, and DNA is not given. For this sample, the table gives around 8,000 distinct CDR3 sequences. The ten top clones hold 6.3% of the sample.

The TCR originated in a human donor. This table probably holds off-target reads from a library built for another chain. Sequenced input: either unsorted cells or a sorted T cell fraction (not recorded which). In this chain, TRBV5-1 is recombined with TRBJ1-5; without DNA, the TCRdb call of TRBD1 cannot be checked. This receptor has the CDR3 CASSLDSTGYQPQHF.